The clone carrying this TCR beta chain was recorded many times. The source material, RNA transcripts, was used to amplify TCR beta CDR3 regions. Primed by the HTBI set, a first-round RT-PCR was run on the TCR CDR3. TCRdb called the multiplex PCR reads again in MiXCR, with one record for every CDR3 protein. The sample lists 250,000 to 300,000 distinct CDR3 sequences; around 13% were seen once. In germline, CDR1 is MNHEY, CDR2 SVGAGI. V shed 4 bases and J shed 4 bases, with 16 bases lying between them. The CDR3 runs 15 residues. This sample was taken from a study of T cells in Graves' hyperthyroidism and ophthalmopathy. Turning to the study itself: Peripheral blood was secured at the point of initial diagnosis, before any treatment.

Diagnosis relied on clinical symptoms, serum thyroxine and TRAb, thyroid ultrasound and orbital computed tomography. PBMCs were obtained from approximately 10 ml fresh peripheral blood. The sample comprised blood. The receptor comes from a woman aged 40 to 50 with Graves' hyperthyroidism. V gene TRBV6-5 combines with J gene TRBJ2-5; D is perhaps TRBD1 or TRBD2 (5 bases each). The CDR3 nucleotides are TGTGCCAGCAGTTTCCCGGGACCTTCCGCAGAGACCCAGTACTTC. Translation: CASSFPGPSAETQYF.